This T cell receptor beta chain was retrieved from a study of cytomegalovirus exposure and HLA in healthy donors. Those who donated were healthy bone marrow donors. It was with 60 Vbeta and 13 Jbeta primers that the PCR ran. This table comes from immunoSEQ multiplex PCR, and its TCRdb copy is limited to in-frame clones, with some not included. The sample carries about 140,000 clones, 82% recorded once. Germline loops: CDR1 GTSNPN, CDR2 SVGIG (reference sequence). The CDR3 covers 11 residues. V gave up 6 bases and J gave up 4 bases; unmatched junction bases: 1. This clone was recorded once. The antigen is not known. Study-level results: Among the most significant clusters, several appeared linked to common viral pathogens in a later analysis. Available immune exposure information was restricted to CMV serostatus only. The study recorded about 150 TCR beta chains that were cytomegalovirus-associated.

Sequenced material: PBMCs. The chain links TRBV30 to TRBJ1-2, with 8 positions matching TRBD1. The TCR comes from a man in his late teens or twenties in good health and CMV-seropositive. For the CDR3, the DNA is TGTGCCTGCGGACAGGGCTATGGCTACACCTTC. The encoded protein is CACGQGYGYTF.